These 23 T cell receptor beta chains came from one sample sequenced in a study of blood T cell repertoires in COVID-19. The method was immunoSEQ multiplex PCR; TCRdb's version includes in-frame clones alone and lacks a portion of them. Among about 190,000 clones, roughly 88% were seen once, and the ten largest hold around 6.6%. The sequencing input was peripheral blood. The receptors here all came from a woman between 40 and 50 years old who had recovered from COVID-19.

This clone was observed a single time. The chain is built from TRBV4-1 and TRBJ1-2; 7 bases are a match to TRBD1. V dropped 0 bases and J dropped 4; count of bases not matched to a gene: 8. Germline lookup yields CDR1 MGHRA and CDR2 YSYEKL. The CDR3 loop spans 16 amino acids. The CDR3 DNA reads TGCGCCAGCAGCCAAGATTTTTTAGCAGGGGGCTATGGCTACACCTTC. Its protein is CASSQDFLAGGYGYTF.

Comment on this clone: The identical CDR3 is also encoded by other nucleotide sequences in the sample. J is TRBJ1-3 and V is TRBV3-1 (or the pseudogene TRBV3-2); D remains ambiguous. The germline gives CDR1 LGHDT, CDR2 YNNKEL (reference sequence). The CDR3 extends over 13 amino acids. V was trimmed by 1 base and J by 4 bases, leaving 5 bases between them. This chain's CDR3 is CASSQGRGNTIYF. For the CDR3, the DNA is TGTGCCAGCAGCCAAGGGAGGGGAAACACCATATATTTT.

The V gene is TRBV30, the J gene TRBJ2-1; TRBD2 matches at 10 bases. This CDR3 contains 15 residues. The junction had 7 bases not matched to a gene; V was cut back by 0 bases and J by 8 bases. Germline V gene lookup returns CDR1 GTSNPN and CDR2 SVGIG (reference sequence). The CDR3 sequence: CAWSVGLAGEDEQFF. The CDR3 nucleotides are TGTGCCTGGAGTGTTGGGCTAGCGGGAGAGGATGAGCAGTTCTTC.

For this clone: The junction departs from the called germline gene at one end, perhaps through a read error. The same CDR3 arises from other DNA sequences in this sample as well. The V call is TRBV11-2, the J call TRBJ1-1; D gene uncertain. The CDR3 covers 14 residues. The germline gives CDR1 SGHAT, CDR2 FQNNGV. This CDR3 is CASSLEFQDTEAFF. The CDR3 DNA reads as TGTGCCAGTAGCTTAGAATTTCAGGACACTGAAGCTTTCTTT.

The chain has TRBV5-1 and TRBJ1-3; D is uncertain. This CDR3 spans 15 amino acids. Germline V gives CDR1 SGHRS, CDR2 YFSETQ. Deletions cut 4 bases from V and 0 bases from J, with 11 bases between. This CDR3 reads CASSVDGYSGNTIYF. CDR3 coding DNA: TGCGCCAGCAGCGTCGACGGGTACTCTGGAAACACCATATATTTT. Full variable domain (missing parts from reference TRBV5-1 and TRBJ1-3): KAGVTQTPRYLIKTRGQQVTLSCSPISGHRSVSWYQQTPGQGLQFLFEYFSETQRNKGNFPGRFSGRQFSNSRSEMNVSTLELGDSALYLCASSVDGYSGNTIYFGEGSWLTVV.

The CDR3 bases are TGTGCCAGCAGCGTAGGGGGACAGGGATCGGAGACCCAGTACTTC. The encoded protein is CASSVGGQGSETQYF. The chain couples TRBV9 to TRBJ2-5; 9 bases line up with TRBD1. J lost 5 bases, V lost 0 bases, and 5 bases had no gene match. CDR1 SGDLS and CDR2 YYNGEE come from the germline V gene. The CDR3 spans 15 residues.

The rearrangement uses TRBV6-7 and TRBJ2-3; TRBD1 agrees at 11 bases. TRBV6-7 is recorded as an ORF, its role being uncertain. V shed 2 bases, J shed 0 bases, and the junction held 4 bases outside the gene matches. The length of the CDR3 is 17 residues. The DNA for the CDR3 is TGTGCCAGCAGTTACAAGGACAGGGGGCTTAGCACAGATACGCAGTATTTT. It translates to CASSYKDRGLSTDTQYF.

The sample holds one count of this clone. The rearrangement joins TRBV30 to TRBJ2-1, with D possibly TRBD1 on 5 matching bases. Between the trimmed V and J ends, which lost 5 bases and 5 bases, there was a span of 10 bases. The CDR3 sequence is 12 residues long. Germline lookup yields CDR1 GTSNPN and CDR2 SVGIG (reference sequence). As DNA, the CDR3 is TGTGCCTGGGGGGCCGTCCACAATGAGCAGTTCTTC. Its translation: CAWGAVHNEQFF.

The chain recombines TRBV19 with TRBJ2-2; 7 positions match TRBD1. Germline values: CDR1 LNHDA, CDR2 SQIVND (reference sequence). The V gene end was trimmed by 5 bases and the J gene end by 4 bases; junction bases not matched to a gene: 7. The CDR3 covers 15 residues. The CDR3 sequence is CASSAQTGSTGELFF. The CDR3 DNA is TGTGCCAGTAGTGCGCAGACAGGGTCCACCGGGGAGCTGTTTTTT.

V is TRBV30 and J is TRBJ1-2, with TRBD1 as a possible D gene (5 bases). V was cut by 5 bases and J by 7 bases, with 11 bases left in between. Germline values: CDR1 GTSNPN, CDR2 SVGIG (reference sequence). This CDR3 is built from 11 residues. CDR3 amino acids: CAWSGLGGYTF. The CDR3, as DNA: TGTGCCTGGTCAGGGCTTGGTGGCTACACCTTC.

This chain connects TRBV18 to TRBJ2-1, with TRBD2 as a possible D gene (5 bases). Deletions cut 0 bases from V and 4 bases from J, with 19 bases between. This CDR3 comprises 18 residues. Germline loops: CDR1 KGHSH, CDR2 LQKENI. CDR3 region: CASSPPSQFLARYNEQFF. The DNA of the CDR3 is TGTGCCAGCTCACCACCATCCCAGTTTTTAGCGAGATACAATGAGCAGTTCTTC.

The chain links TRBV19 to TRBJ1-5; D ambiguous. This CDR3 has 13 residues. Between the trimmed V and J ends, which lost 6 bases and 0 bases, there was a span of 6 bases. Germline assignment: CDR1 LNHDA and CDR2 SQIVND (reference sequence). The CDR3: CASRQYSNQPQHF. The CDR3 DNA is TGTGCCAGTAGACAGTATAGCAATCAGCCCCAGCATTTT.

This clone was counted once. The genes are TRBV4-2 and TRBJ2-1; TRBD2 matches 9 bases. Losses at the gene ends were 0 bases for V and 4 bases for J; bases not matched to a gene: 10. CDR3 length equals 18 residues. Germline CDR1 and CDR2: LGHNA and YNFKEQ. Here the CDR3 DNA reads TGTGCCAGCAGCCAAGAAGAAGTCAAGCTAGCGGGGTACAATGAGCAGTTCTTC. This gives the protein CASSQEEVKLAGYNEQFF.

V and J are TRBV29-1 and TRBJ2-1, with D possibly TRBD2 on 6 matching bases. Germline-derived CDR1 and CDR2 are SQVTM and ANQGSEA. This CDR3 region has 13 residues. Trimming removed 7 bases from V and 2 bases from J, with 12 bases in between. CDR3 in amino acids: CSAKRATYNEQFF. The CDR3 bases are TGCAGCGCAAAGCGGGCCACCTACAATGAGCAGTTCTTC.

V usage is TRBV7-9 and J usage is TRBJ1-2; D might be TRBD1 (6 bases). The V gene's germline CDR1 is SEHNR and CDR2 FQNEAQ (reference sequence). This CDR3 is 13 amino acids long. V lost 1 base and J 8 bases, leaving 11 bases between the germline ends. Here the CDR3 DNA reads TGTGCCAGCAGCTTAGAGACAGGAGAAGGCTACACCTTC. Protein product: CASSLETGEGYTF.

V and J are TRBV3-1 (or the pseudogene TRBV3-2) and TRBJ2-5; 7 bases are a match to TRBD1. The CDR3 totals 15 residues. Germline V gene sequence: CDR1 LGHDT, CDR2 YNNKEL (reference sequence). The ends lost 4 bases at V and 4 bases at J; junction bases unmatched: 9. In DNA, the CDR3 is TGTGCCAGCAGCCGTACAGGGGTCTTTGGAGAGACCCAGTACTTC. Protein sequence: CASSRTGVFGETQYF.

The chain couples TRBV5-4 to TRBJ2-1; TRBD1 agrees at 10 bases. V lost 4 bases to trimming and J lost 6 bases; unmatched junction nucleotides: 19. CDR1 is SGHNT, CDR2 YYREEE, per germline (reference sequence). The CDR3 is 19 residues long. The CDR3 is CASSRMIIPAGQGINEQFF. Written as DNA, the CDR3 is TGTGCCAGCAGCCGGATGATTATCCCGGCGGGACAGGGGATCAATGAGCAGTTCTTC.

A single count supports this clone. The chain carries TRBV28 and TRBJ2-7; 7 nucleotides match TRBD1. Losses at the gene ends were 6 bases for V and 1 base for J; bases not matched to a gene: 9. CDR3 length: 15 residues. From germline, CDR1 is MDHEN and CDR2 SYDVKM. Here the CDR3 reads CASSRRDRASYEQYF. In nucleotides, the CDR3 is TGTGCCAGCAGCCGCCGGGACAGAGCTTCCTACGAGCAGTACTTC.

The chain has TRBV7-9 and TRBJ1-3, with 9 bases fitting TRBD1. Unmatched junction bases numbered 6, after V lost 2 bases and J lost 4 bases. The length of the CDR3 is 16 residues. Germline CDR1 is SEHNR and CDR2 is FQNEAQ (reference sequence). CDR3 sequence: CASSLNTGTGGNTIYF. The CDR3, as DNA: TGTGCCAGCAGCTTAAATACCGGGACAGGGGGAAACACCATATATTTT.

The chain has TRBV5-1 and TRBJ2-7; D might be TRBD1 (6 bases). With 0 bases removed from V and 4 bases from J, the gap between germline ends came to 14 bases. In germline, CDR1 is SGHRS, CDR2 YFSETQ. The CDR3 runs 15 residues. CDR3 coding DNA: TGCGCCAGCAGCTTGGACAGGGATTGGCGTTACGAGCAGTACTTC. Its protein product is CASSLDRDWRYEQYF.

The J gene is TRBJ2-7, the V gene TRBV19; possible D gene TRBD1, 6 bases. Germline V gives CDR1 LNHDA, CDR2 SQIVND (reference sequence). V lost 4 bases and J 7 bases, leaving 8 bases between the germline ends. The CDR3 has 11 amino acids. In nucleotides, the CDR3 is TGTGCCAGTAGTAACAGGGAAGAGCAGTACTTC. Translation gives CASSNREEQYF.

V gene TRBV7-2 combines with J gene TRBJ2-7; maybe TRBD2 (5 bases). The V end was cut by 0 bases, the J end by 1 base, with 16 bases between. Per the germline V gene, CDR1 is SGHTA and CDR2 is FQGNSA. This CDR3 region has 17 residues. The CDR3 DNA reads TGTGCCAGCAGCTTAGCGAGGGCAGCGGACCCTTCCTACGAGCAGTACTTC. This codes for CASSLARAADPSYEQYF.

This clone showed up just once. V and J are TRBV7-3 and TRBJ2-7, with D possibly TRBD2 on 6 matching bases. CDR1 is SGHTA, CDR2 FQGTGA, per germline. The V end was cut by 3 bases, the J end by 3 bases, with 15 bases between. This CDR3 is 15 amino acids long. The CDR3 loop reads CASSLWGDGGYEQYF. The CDR3 coding sequence is TGTGCCAGCAGCTTGTGGGGCGACGGGGGCTACGAGCAGTACTTC.